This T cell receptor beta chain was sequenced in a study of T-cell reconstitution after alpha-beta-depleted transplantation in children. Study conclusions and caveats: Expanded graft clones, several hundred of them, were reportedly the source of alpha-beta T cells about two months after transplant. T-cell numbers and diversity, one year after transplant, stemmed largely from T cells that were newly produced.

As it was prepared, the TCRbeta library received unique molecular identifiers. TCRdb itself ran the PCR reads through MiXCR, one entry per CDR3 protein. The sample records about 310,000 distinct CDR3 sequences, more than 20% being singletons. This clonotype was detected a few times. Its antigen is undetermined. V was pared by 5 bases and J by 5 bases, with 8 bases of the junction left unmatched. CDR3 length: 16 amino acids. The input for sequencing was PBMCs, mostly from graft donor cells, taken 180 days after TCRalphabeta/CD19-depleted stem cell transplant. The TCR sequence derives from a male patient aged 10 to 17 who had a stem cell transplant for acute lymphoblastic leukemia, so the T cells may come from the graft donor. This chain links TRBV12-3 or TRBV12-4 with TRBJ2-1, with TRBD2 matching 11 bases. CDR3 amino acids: CASSAVLAGVDNEQFF. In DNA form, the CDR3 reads TGTGCCAGCAGTGCCGTACTAGCGGGAGTAGACAATGAGCAGTTCTTC.